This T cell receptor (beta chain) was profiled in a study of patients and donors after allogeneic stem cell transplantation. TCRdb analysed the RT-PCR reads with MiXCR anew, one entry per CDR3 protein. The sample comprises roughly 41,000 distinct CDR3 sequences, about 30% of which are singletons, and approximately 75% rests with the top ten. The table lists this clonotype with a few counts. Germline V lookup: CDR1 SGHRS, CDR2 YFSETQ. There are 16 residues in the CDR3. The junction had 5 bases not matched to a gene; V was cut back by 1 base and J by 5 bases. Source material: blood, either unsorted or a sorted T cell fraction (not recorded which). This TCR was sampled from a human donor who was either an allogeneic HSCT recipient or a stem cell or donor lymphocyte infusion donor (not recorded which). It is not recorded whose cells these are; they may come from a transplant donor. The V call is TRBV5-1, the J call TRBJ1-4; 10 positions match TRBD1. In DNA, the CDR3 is TGCGCCAGCAGCTTGACTCCGGGACAGGGGAATGAAAAACTGTTTTTT. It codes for CASSLTPGQGNEKLFF.